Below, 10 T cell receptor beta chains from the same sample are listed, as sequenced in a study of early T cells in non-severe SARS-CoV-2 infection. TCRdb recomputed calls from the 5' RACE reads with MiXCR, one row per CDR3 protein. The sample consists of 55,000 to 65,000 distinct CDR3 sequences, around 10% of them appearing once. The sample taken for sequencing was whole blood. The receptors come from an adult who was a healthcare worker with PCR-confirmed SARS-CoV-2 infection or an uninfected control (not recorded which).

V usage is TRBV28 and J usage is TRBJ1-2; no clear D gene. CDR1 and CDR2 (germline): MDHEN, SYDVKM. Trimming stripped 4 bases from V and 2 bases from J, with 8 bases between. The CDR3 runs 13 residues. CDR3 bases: TGTGCCAGCAGTTCCCTGGCGAACTATGGCTACACCTTC. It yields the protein CASSSLANYGYTF.

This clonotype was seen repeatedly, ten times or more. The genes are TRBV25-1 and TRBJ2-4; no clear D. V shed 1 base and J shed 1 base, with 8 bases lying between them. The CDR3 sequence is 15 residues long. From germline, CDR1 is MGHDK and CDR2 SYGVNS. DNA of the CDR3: TGTGCCAGCAGTGAATTTTCCGCGGCCAAAAACATTCAGTACTTC. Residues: CASSEFSAAKNIQYF.

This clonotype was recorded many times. The CDR3 DNA reads TGTGCCAGCAGCTCAGGGTACTATGGCTACACCTTC. It codes for CASSSGYYGYTF. The V call is TRBV7-2, the J call TRBJ1-2; tentatively, D is TRBD1 (5 bases). The germline V gene has CDR1 SGHTA and CDR2 FQGNSA. V dropped 4 bases and J dropped 3 bases, with 6 bases sitting between them. CDR3 size: 12 residues.

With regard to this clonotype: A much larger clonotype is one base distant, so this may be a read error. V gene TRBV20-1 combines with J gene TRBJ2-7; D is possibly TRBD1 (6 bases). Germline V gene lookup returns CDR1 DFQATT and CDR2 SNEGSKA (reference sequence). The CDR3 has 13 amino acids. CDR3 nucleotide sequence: TGCAGTGCTAGAAGCCTGGACAGCTACGGGCAGTACTTC. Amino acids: CSARSLDSYGQYF.

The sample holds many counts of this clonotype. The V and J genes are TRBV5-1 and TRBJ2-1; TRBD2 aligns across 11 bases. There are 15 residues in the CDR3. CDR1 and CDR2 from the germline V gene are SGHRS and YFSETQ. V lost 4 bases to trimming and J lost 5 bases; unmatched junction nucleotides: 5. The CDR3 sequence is CASSLGGLADNEQFF. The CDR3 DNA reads TGCGCCAGCAGCCTGGGGGGACTAGCGGACAATGAGCAGTTCTTC.

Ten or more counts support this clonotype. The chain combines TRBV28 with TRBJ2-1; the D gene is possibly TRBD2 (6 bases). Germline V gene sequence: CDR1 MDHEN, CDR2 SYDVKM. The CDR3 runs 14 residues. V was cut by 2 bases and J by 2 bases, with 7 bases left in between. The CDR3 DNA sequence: TGTGCCAGCAGTTTAATAGCGGCCTACAATGAGCAGTTCTTC. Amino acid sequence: CASSLIAAYNEQFF.

The CDR3 coding sequence is TGTGCCAGCAGTTACGCCGCCGGACTAGCGGGAGGGGACACCGGGGAGCTGTTTTTT. Translated, it gives CASSYAAGLAGGDTGELFF. The chain links TRBV6-2 or TRBV6-3 to TRBJ2-2, with 15 bases fitting TRBD2. V shed 2 bases, J shed 3 bases, and the junction held 7 bases outside the gene matches. Germline CDR1 reads MNHEY; CDR2 reads SVGEGT. The CDR3 length is 19 residues.

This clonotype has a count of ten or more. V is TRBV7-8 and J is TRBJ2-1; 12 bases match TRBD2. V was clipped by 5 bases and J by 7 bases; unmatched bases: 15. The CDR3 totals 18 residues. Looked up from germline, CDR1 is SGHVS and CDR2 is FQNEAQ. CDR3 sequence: CASSPYRLAGAAKNEQFF. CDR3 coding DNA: TGTGCCAGCAGCCCCTATAGACTAGCGGGAGCCGCTAAGAATGAGCAGTTCTTC.

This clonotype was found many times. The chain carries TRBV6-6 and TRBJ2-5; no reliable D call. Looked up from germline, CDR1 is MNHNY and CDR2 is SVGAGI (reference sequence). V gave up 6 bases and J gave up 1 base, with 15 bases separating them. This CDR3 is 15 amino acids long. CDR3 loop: CASSTTPKGQETQYF. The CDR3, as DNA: TGTGCCAGCAGCACAACCCCGAAAGGCCAAGAGACCCAGTACTTC.

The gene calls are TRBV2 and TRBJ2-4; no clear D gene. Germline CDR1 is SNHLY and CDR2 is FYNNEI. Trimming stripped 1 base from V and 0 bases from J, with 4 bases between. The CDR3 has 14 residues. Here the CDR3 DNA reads TGTGCCAGCAGTGAAGAGGGAGCCAAAAACATTCAGTACTTC. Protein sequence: CASSEEGAKNIQYF. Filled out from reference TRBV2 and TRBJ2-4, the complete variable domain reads EPEVTQTPSHQVTQMGQEVILRCVPISNHLYFYWYRQILGQKVEFLVSFYNNEISEKSEIFDDQFSVERPDGSNFTLKIRSTKLEDSAMYFCASSEEGAKNIQYFGAGTRLSVL.